The T cell receptor (beta chain) described here comes from a study of regulatory T cells in long-lasting Graves disease. Time point denoted: newly diagnosed GD, antithyroid drugs for less than 3 months. TCR sequences were obtained from RNA taken from PBMCs. Study conclusions and caveats: It is possible that accuracy was reduced by the small size of the sample.

Construction of the TCR beta libraries employed iRepertoire HTBI primers in conjunction with Arm-PCR of CDR3 regions. One entry per CDR3 protein results from TCRdb running MiXCR on the multiplex PCR reads. The sample carries 400,000 to 550,000 distinct CDR3 sequences, just under 15% recorded once. Note on this clonotype: Antigen: not known.

CDR1 is LNHDA and CDR2 is SQIVND in the germline V gene (reference sequence). This CDR3 comprises 15 residues. Trimming stripped 2 bases from V and 0 bases from J, with 11 bases between. Separately, the same data were catalogued under a study of T cells in Graves' hyperthyroidism and ophthalmopathy. That work adds: The primer set for the first-round RT-PCR of the TCR CDR3 was HTBI.

The starting material was peripheral blood mononuclear cells (PBMCs), obtained at new diagnosis, from a patient treated with antithyroid drugs. The chain carries TRBV19 and TRBJ2-7; weak D call: TRBD1 (6 bases). This clonotype was obtained from a woman in her twenties or thirties with Graves disease. CDR3 in amino acids: CASSINPGASYEQYF. The CDR3 bases are TGTGCCAGTAGTATAAACCCAGGGGCCTCCTACGAGCAGTACTTC.